This T cell receptor beta chain was sequenced for a study of cytomegalovirus exposure and HLA in healthy donors. Study overall: Drawn from HLA-typed donors, 80 million to 100 million unique TCRs were held in an early data release. Overall study findings and caveats: A missense DCLRE1C variant was associated with V- and J-gene trimming of TCR beta chains in a later analysis, and an independent cohort replicated the association.

Vbeta (60) and Jbeta (13) primers were used in the PCR. The protocol was immunoSEQ multiplex PCR, while the TCRdb copy is restricted to in-frame clones and leaves out a portion. The data show 150,000 to 180,000 clones, approximately 85% seen once. On this clone: Its antigen is unidentified.

Trimming pared 5 bases from V and 7 bases from J, leaving 15 bases between. Germline V gene lookup returns CDR1 SGHTA and CDR2 FQGNSA. This CDR3 spans 14 amino acids. V gene TRBV7-2 combines with J gene TRBJ2-1, with D perhaps TRBD1 (6 bases). The sample comprised PBMCs. The TCR was taken from a woman aged 18-29 years in good health and CMV-seronegative. This chain's CDR3 is CASSDWTVRNEQFF. The CDR3 DNA reads TGTGCCAGCAGCGACTGGACAGTACGGAATGAGCAGTTCTTC.